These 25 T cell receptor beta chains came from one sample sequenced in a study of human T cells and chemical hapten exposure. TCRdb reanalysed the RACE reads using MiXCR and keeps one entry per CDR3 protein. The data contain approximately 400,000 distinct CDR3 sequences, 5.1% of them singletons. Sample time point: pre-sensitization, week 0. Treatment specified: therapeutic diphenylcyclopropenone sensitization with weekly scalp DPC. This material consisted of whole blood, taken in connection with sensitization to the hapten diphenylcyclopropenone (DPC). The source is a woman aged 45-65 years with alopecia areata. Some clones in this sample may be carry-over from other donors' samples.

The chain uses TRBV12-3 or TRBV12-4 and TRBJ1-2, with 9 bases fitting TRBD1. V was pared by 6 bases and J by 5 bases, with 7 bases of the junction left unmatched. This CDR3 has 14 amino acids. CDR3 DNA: TGTGCCAGCAGCCGGGACAGGGTCCTTTATGGCTACACCTTC. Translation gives CASSRDRVLYGYTF.

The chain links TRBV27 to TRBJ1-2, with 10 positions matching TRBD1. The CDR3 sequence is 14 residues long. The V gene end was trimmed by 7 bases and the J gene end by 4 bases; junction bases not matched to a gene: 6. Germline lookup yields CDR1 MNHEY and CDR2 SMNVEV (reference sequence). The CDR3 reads CASKPDRGLYGYTF. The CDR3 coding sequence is TGTGCCAGCAAACCCGACAGGGGGCTCTATGGCTACACCTTC.

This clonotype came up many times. CDR3 loop: CASSLGTGGSYGYTF. The CDR3, as DNA: TGTGCCAGCAGTCTCGGGACAGGGGGATCCTATGGCTACACCTTC. The chain uses TRBV12-3 or TRBV12-4 and TRBJ1-2, with 11 bases identical to TRBD1. CDR3 length equals 15 residues. J gave up 4 bases and V 5 bases, and 6 bases lay outside the gene matches.

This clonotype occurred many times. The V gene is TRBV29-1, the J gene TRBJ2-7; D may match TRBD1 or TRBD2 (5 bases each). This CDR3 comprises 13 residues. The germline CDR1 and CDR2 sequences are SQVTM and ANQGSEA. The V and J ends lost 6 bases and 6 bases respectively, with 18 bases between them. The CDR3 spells CSVVGNMGVEQYF. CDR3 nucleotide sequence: TGCAGCGTCGTGGGTAATATGGGGGTCGAGCAGTACTTC.

CDR3 protein: CASSPSGPRYGYTF. The CDR3 DNA sequence: TGTGCCAGCAGTCCATCGGGACCGAGGTATGGCTACACCTTC. The genes are TRBV6-1 and TRBJ1-2; D is possibly TRBD1 (5 bases). Germline CDR1 MNHNS, CDR2 SASEGT. V was pared by 5 bases and J by 5 bases, with 15 bases between. This CDR3 has 14 amino acids.

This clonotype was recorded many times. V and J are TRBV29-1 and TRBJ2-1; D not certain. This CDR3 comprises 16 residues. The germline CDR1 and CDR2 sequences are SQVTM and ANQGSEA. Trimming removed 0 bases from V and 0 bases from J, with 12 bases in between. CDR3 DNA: TGCAGCGTTGAAGATGACAATAGGAGCTCCTACAATGAGCAGTTCTTC. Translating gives CSVEDDNRSSYNEQFF.

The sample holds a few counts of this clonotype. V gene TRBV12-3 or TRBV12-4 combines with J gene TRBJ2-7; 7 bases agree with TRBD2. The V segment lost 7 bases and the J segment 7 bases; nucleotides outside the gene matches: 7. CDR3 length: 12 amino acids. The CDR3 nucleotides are TGTGCCAGCAACATTAGCGGGCGGGAGCAGTACTTC. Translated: CASNISGREQYF.

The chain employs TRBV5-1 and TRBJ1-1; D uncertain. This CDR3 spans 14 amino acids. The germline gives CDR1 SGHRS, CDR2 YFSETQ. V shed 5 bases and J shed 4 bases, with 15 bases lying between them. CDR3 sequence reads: CASSDPGRVTEAFF. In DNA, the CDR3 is TGCGCCAGCAGTGATCCAGGACGGGTCACTGAAGCTTTCTTT.

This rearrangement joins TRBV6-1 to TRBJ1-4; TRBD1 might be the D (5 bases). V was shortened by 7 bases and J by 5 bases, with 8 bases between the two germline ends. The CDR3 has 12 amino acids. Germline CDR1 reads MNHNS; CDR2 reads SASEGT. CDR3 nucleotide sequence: TGTGCCAGCAAAGCAGGGAATGAAAAACTGTTTTTT. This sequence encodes CASKAGNEKLFF.

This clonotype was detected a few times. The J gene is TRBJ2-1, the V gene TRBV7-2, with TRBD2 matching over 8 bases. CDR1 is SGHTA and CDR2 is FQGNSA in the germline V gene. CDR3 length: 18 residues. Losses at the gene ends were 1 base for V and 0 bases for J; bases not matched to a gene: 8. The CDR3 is CASSLEMRGASSYNEQFF. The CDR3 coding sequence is TGTGCCAGCAGCTTAGAGATGCGGGGGGCCTCCTCCTACAATGAGCAGTTCTTC.

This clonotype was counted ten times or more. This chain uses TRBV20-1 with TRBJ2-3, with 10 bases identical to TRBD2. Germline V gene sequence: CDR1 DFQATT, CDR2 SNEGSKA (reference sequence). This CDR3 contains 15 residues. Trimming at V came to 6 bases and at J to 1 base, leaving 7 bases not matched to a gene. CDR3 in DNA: TGCAGTGCCAGGACCGGGACTAGCGGCACAGATACGCAGTATTTT. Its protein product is CSARTGTSGTDTQYF.

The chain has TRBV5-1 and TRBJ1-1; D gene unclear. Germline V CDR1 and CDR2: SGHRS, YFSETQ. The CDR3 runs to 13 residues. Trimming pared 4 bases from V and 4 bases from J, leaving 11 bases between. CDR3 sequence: CASSRWTGTEAFF. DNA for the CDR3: TGCGCCAGCAGCCGTTGGACGGGCACTGAAGCTTTCTTT. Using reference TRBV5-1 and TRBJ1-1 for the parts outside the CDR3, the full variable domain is KAGVTQTPRYLIKTRGQQVTLSCSPISGHRSVSWYQQTPGQGLQFLFEYFSETQRNKGNFPGRFSGRQFSNSRSEMNVSTLELGDSALYLCASSRWTGTEAFFGQGTRLTVV.

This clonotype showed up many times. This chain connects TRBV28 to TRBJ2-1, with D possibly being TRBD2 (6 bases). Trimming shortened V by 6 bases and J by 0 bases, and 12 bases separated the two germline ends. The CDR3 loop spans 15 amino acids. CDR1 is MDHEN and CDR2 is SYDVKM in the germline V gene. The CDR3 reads CASSAMGGSYNEQFF. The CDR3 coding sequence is TGTGCCAGCAGCGCCATGGGGGGCTCCTACAATGAGCAGTTCTTC.

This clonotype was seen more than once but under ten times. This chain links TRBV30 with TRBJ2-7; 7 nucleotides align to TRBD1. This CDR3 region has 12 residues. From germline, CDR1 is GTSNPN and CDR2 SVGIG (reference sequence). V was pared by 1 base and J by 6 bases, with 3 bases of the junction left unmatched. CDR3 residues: CAWSGTGGEQYF. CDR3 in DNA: TGTGCCTGGAGTGGGACAGGAGGCGAGCAGTACTTC. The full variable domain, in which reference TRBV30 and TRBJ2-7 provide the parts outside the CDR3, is SQTIHQWPATLVQPVGSPLSLECTVEGTSNPNLYWYRQAAGRGLQLLFYSVGIGQISSEVPQNLSASRPQDRQFILSSKKLLLSDSGFYLCAWSGTGGEQYFGPGTRLTVT.

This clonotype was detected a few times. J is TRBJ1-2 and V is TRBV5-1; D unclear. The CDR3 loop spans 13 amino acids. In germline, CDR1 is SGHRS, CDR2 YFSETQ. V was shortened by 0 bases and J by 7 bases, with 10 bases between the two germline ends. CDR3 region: CASSLAVFAGYTF. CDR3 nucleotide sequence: TGCGCCAGCAGCTTGGCCGTGTTCGCTGGCTACACCTTC.

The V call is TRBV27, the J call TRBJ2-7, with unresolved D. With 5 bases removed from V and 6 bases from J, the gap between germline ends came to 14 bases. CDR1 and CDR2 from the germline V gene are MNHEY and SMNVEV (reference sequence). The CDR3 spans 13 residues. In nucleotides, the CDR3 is TGTGCCAGCAGTCGCCCCGGACCGGTCGAGCAGTACTTC. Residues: CASSRPGPVEQYF.

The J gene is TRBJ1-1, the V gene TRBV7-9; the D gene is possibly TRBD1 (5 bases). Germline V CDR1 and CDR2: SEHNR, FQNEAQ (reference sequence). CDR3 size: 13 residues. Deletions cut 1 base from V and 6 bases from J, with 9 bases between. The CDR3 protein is CASSLEGLSEAFF. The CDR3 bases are TGTGCCAGCAGCTTAGAGGGGCTATCTGAAGCTTTCTTT.

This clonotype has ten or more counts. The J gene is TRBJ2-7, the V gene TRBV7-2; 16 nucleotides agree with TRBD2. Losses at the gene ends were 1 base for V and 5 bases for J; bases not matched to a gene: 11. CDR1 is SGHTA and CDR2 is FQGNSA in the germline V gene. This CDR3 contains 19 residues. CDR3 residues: CASSLEGLAGGPRLHEQYF. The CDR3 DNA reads TGTGCCAGCAGCTTAGAGGGACTAGCGGGAGGGCCGCGCCTGCACGAGCAGTACTTC.

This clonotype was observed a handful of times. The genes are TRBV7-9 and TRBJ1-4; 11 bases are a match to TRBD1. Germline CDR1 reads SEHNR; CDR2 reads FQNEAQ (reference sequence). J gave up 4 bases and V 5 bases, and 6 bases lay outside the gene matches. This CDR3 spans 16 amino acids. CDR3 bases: TGTGCCAGCAGCCCAGGACAGGGGGCCGGTAATGAAAAACTGTTTTTT. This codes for CASSPGQGAGNEKLFF.

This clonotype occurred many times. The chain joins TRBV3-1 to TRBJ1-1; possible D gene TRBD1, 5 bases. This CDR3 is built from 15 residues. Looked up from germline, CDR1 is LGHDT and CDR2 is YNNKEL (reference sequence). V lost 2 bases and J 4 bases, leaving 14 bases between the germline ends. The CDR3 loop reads CASSQRPRGATEAFF. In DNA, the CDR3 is TGTGCCAGCAGCCAAAGGCCGAGGGGAGCCACTGAAGCTTTCTTT.

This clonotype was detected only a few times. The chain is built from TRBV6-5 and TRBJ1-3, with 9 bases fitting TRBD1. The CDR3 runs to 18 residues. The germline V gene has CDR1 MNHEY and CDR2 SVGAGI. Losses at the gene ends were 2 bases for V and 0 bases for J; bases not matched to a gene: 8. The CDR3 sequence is CASSYNGDRASSGNTIYF. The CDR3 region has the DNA TGTGCCAGCAGTTACAATGGGGACAGGGCTAGCTCTGGAAACACCATATATTTT.

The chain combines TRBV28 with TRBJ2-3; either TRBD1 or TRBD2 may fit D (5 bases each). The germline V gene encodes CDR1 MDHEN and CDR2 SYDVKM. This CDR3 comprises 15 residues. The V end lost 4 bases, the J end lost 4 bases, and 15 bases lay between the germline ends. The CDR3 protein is CASSSGAGSSDTQYF. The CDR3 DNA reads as TGTGCCAGCAGTTCTGGGGCGGGCAGTTCAGATACGCAGTATTTT.

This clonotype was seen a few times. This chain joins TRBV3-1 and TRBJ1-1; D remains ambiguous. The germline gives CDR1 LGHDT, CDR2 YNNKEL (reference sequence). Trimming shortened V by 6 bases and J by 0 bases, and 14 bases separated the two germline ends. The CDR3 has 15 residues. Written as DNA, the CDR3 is TGTGCCAGCAGTCCCGGACGACGGATGAACACTGAAGCTTTCTTT. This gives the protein CASSPGRRMNTEAFF. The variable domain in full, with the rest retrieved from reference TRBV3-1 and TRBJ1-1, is DTAVSQTPKYLVTQMGNDKSIKCEQNLGHDTMYWYKQDSKKFLKIMFSYNNKELIINETVPNRFSPKSPDKAHLNLHINSLELGDSAVYFCASSPGRRMNTEAFFGQGTRLTVV.

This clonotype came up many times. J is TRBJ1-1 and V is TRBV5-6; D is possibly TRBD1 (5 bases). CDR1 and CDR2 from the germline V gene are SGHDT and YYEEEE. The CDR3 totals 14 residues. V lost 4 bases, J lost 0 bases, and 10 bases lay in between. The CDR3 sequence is CASSTGTVNTEAFF. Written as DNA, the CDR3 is TGTGCCAGCAGCACCGGGACTGTGAACACTGAAGCTTTCTTT.

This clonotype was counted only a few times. The CDR3 sequence: CASSFGRDRPPSEQFF. The CDR3 DNA follows: TGTGCCAGCAGTTTCGGACGGGACAGGCCACCGAGTGAGCAGTTCTTC. The rearrangement links TRBV27 to TRBJ2-1; TRBD1 matches at 8 bases. This CDR3 spans 16 amino acids. Germline loops: CDR1 MNHEY, CDR2 SMNVEV (reference sequence). The junction had 13 bases not matched to a gene; V was cut back by 3 bases and J by 9 bases.